One and the same sample provided the 16 T cell receptor beta chains below, sequenced in a study of T cells in Graves' hyperthyroidism and ophthalmopathy (dated by TCRdb to between 2018 and 2021). The method was multiplex PCR. Sequencing was performed on an Illumina HiSeq 2000. TCR beta CDR3 regions were amplified from RNA transcripts. The TCR CDR3 was subjected to a first round of RT-PCR using the HTBI primer set and the Qiagen OneStep RT-PCR kit. The public sequencing data were trimmed at Q25 with fastp and processed into clonotypes with MiXCR by TCRdb, which kept only in-frame beta chains. When rows share a CDR3 protein, they turn into one entry using the most common DNA and genes. The sample contains around 600,000 distinct CDR3 sequences, around 15% of them found a single time. More than 3% of the sample belongs to the ten largest clones. The sequencing sample was made of blood. The receptors stem from a woman aged 40 to 50 with Graves' ophthalmopathy.

The J gene is TRBJ2-5, the V gene TRBV5-1; 11 bases align to TRBD1. J gave up 5 bases and V 5 bases, and 17 bases lay outside the gene matches. The CDR3 covers 18 residues. The germline V gene has CDR1 SGHRS and CDR2 YFSETQ. The CDR3 spells CASSLRAGTGGVAETQYF. CDR3 DNA sequence: TGCGCCAGCAGTTTGCGAGCCGGGACAGGGGGTGTGGCGGAGACCCAGTACTTC.

The V call is TRBV7-2, the J call TRBJ1-2, with TRBD1 matching 7 bases. The CDR3 sequence is 16 residues long. Germline CDR1 reads SGHTA; CDR2 reads FQGNSA. V was clipped by 4 bases and J by 1 base; unmatched bases: 9. Here the CDR3 DNA reads TGTGCCAGCAGCTCTGCCGGGACAGAATTTAACTATGGCTACACCTTC. Amino acid sequence: CASSSAGTEFNYGYTF. Full variable domain (missing parts from reference TRBV7-2 and TRBJ1-2): GAGVSQSPSNKVTEKGKDVELRCDPISGHTALYWYRQSLGQGLEFLIYFQGNSAPDKSGLPSDRFSAERTGGSVSTLTIQRTQQEDSAVYLCASSSAGTEFNYGYTFGSGTRLTVV.

This chain connects TRBV20-1 to TRBJ1-5; TRBD1 is a possible D gene (6 bases). The CDR3 is 15 amino acids. Trimming cost V 2 bases and J 1 base, with 12 bases left between them. The germline V gene has CDR1 DFQATT and CDR2 SNEGSKA (reference sequence). Written as DNA, the CDR3 is TGCAGTGCTAGACAAATTACAGGGAGCAATCAGCCCCAGCATTTT. Translation: CSARQITGSNQPQHF.

This sequence joins TRBV5-1 and TRBJ2-3; D possibly corresponds to TRBD1 (6 bases). This CDR3 has 16 amino acids. The ends were cut back, 4 bases at V and 4 bases at J, with 19 bases in the middle. The germline V gene encodes CDR1 SGHRS and CDR2 YFSETQ. This CDR3 reads CASSLSQGSAADTQYF. Written as DNA, the CDR3 is TGCGCCAGCAGCCTATCACAGGGTTCGGCCGCAGATACGCAGTATTTT.

V and J are TRBV4-1 and TRBJ2-4; 7 bases match TRBD2. Germline CDR1 reads MGHRA; CDR2 reads YSYEKL. Trimming at V came to 1 base and at J to 1 base, leaving 10 bases not matched to a gene. The CDR3 contains 18 residues. This CDR3 reads CASSQGLPAGRAKNIQYF. Written as DNA, the CDR3 is TGCGCCAGCAGCCAAGGGCTCCCAGCGGGAAGGGCCAAAAACATTCAGTACTTC.

This clonotype was counted ten times or more. The J gene is TRBJ2-2, the V gene TRBV28; D remains unclear. CDR1 MDHEN and CDR2 SYDVKM come from the germline V gene. V gave up 5 bases and J gave up 4 bases, with 11 bases separating them. The CDR3 extends over 14 amino acids. The CDR3 coding sequence is TGTGCCAGCAGTATATCCAGAGGCACCGGGGAGCTGTTTTTT. Encoded protein: CASSISRGTGELFF. Variable domain in full (rest from reference TRBV28 and TRBJ2-2): DVKVTQSSRYLVKRTGEKVFLECVQDMDHENMFWYRQDPGLGLRLIYFSYDVKMKEKGDIPEGYSVSREKKERFSLILESASTNQTSMYLCASSISRGTGELFFGEGSRLTVL.

This clonotype was observed many times. The chain couples TRBV7-9 to TRBJ1-2; TRBD1 is a possible D gene (5 bases). The CDR3 runs to 14 residues. Germline V lookup: CDR1 SEHNR, CDR2 FQNEAQ (reference sequence). V gave up 1 base and J gave up 2 bases, with 8 bases separating them. The CDR3 DNA is TGTGCCAGCAGCTTAGTCGAGGGGAACTATGGCTACACCTTC. It encodes CASSLVEGNYGYTF. Looking up the rest from reference TRBV7-9 and TRBJ1-2 gives the full variable domain: DTGVSQNPRHKITKRGQNVTFRCDPISEHNRLYWYRQTLGQGPEFLTYFQNEAQLEKSRLLSDRFSAERPKGSFSTLEIQRTEQGDSAMYLCASSLVEGNYGYTFGSGTRLTVV.

In its sample, this clonotype was seen many times. The CDR3 is CASSPTSRDTEAFF. In DNA form, the CDR3 reads TGTGCCAGCAGCCCAACGAGTCGAGACACTGAAGCTTTCTTT. V gene TRBV7-9 combines with J gene TRBJ1-1; D gene ambiguous. Trimming removed 5 bases from V and 3 bases from J, with 13 bases in between. The CDR3 length is 14 residues. Per germline, CDR1 SEHNR and CDR2 FQNEAQ (reference sequence).

This clonotype was counted a few times. This chain connects TRBV30 to TRBJ2-1; 7 bases are shared with TRBD1. The CDR3 spans 14 residues. The V gene's germline CDR1 is GTSNPN and CDR2 SVGIG (reference sequence). V shed 6 bases, J shed 1 base, and the junction held 6 bases outside the gene matches. The CDR3 region is CACKGTASYNEQFF. CDR3 bases: TGTGCCTGCAAAGGGACAGCTTCCTACAATGAGCAGTTCTTC.

J is TRBJ2-1 and V is TRBV7-9; 11 nucleotides align to TRBD2. The CDR3 runs to 20 residues. Per germline, CDR1 SEHNR and CDR2 FQNEAQ (reference sequence). The trim removed 1 base at V and 1 base at J, leaving 12 bases unmatched. This chain's CDR3 is CASSLVPIAGGPGSYNEQFF. CDR3 bases: TGTGCCAGCAGCTTAGTCCCAATAGCGGGGGGGCCCGGTTCCTACAATGAGCAGTTCTTC.

Many counts were recorded for this clonotype. This chain connects TRBV11-2 to TRBJ1-6, with no clear D. Trimming pared 8 bases from V and 5 bases from J, leaving 10 bases between. The CDR3 is made up of 13 amino acids. Looked up from germline, CDR1 is SGHAT and CDR2 is FQNNGV. The CDR3 DNA reads as TGTGCCAGCGCATCCGGGGATAATTCACCCCTCCACTTT. Translated, it gives CASASGDNSPLHF.

This clonotype has a count of ten or more. The chain carries TRBV25-1 and TRBJ2-3; D gene unclear. Germline CDR1 is MGHDK and CDR2 is SYGVNS. The CDR3 consists of 18 residues. The V and J ends lost 4 bases and 2 bases respectively, with 22 bases between them. CDR3: CASSGTLPRGEATDTQYF. In DNA form, the CDR3 reads TGTGCCAGCAGTGGGACCCTCCCACGTGGAGAAGCCACAGATACGCAGTATTTT.

This clonotype showed up many times. The chain joins TRBV9 to TRBJ2-1; perhaps TRBD2 as D (7 bases). Germline CDR1 reads SGDLS; CDR2 reads YYNGEE. Trimming removed 0 bases at V and 9 bases at J, with 16 bases between. The CDR3 covers 15 residues. CDR3 nucleotide sequence: TGTGCCAGCAGCGTAGATGCGGGGGCCGCGGGTGAGCAGTTCTTC. Its protein is CASSVDAGAAGEQFF. Variable domain in full (rest from reference TRBV9 and TRBJ2-1): DSGVTQTPKHLITATGQRVTLRCSPRSGDLSVYWYQQSLDQGLQFLIQYYNGEERAKGNILERFSAQQFPDLHSELNLSSLELGDSALYFCASSVDAGAAGEQFFGPGTRLTVL.

The sample holds a few counts of this clonotype. This chain connects TRBV9 to TRBJ1-2; no firm D call. The germline CDR1 and CDR2 sequences are SGDLS and YYNGEE. Between the trimmed V and J ends, which lost 0 bases and 0 bases, there was a span of 9 bases. This CDR3 spans 15 amino acids. The CDR3: CASSVAAAANYGYTF. CDR3 coding DNA: TGTGCCAGCAGCGTAGCGGCAGCAGCTAACTATGGCTACACCTTC.

This clonotype has a count of ten or more. The chain carries TRBV2 and TRBJ1-2; D is perhaps TRBD1 (6 bases). The CDR3 loop spans 13 amino acids. Per germline, CDR1 SNHLY and CDR2 FYNNEI. The V and J ends lost 5 bases and 4 bases respectively, with 11 bases between them. This chain's CDR3 is CASSKDRIYGYTF. CDR3 nucleotides: TGTGCCAGCAGTAAGGACAGAATCTATGGCTACACCTTC.

The chain carries TRBV19 and TRBJ2-1; no firm D call. V was cut by 3 bases and J by 4 bases, with 28 bases left in between. The CDR3 contains 20 residues. Germline loops: CDR1 LNHDA, CDR2 SQIVND (reference sequence). The CDR3 sequence: CASSMVSPGASQGRYNEQFF. The CDR3 bases are TGTGCCAGTAGTATGGTCTCCCCCGGAGCATCGCAAGGACGGTACAATGAGCAGTTCTTC. The whole variable domain, remainder taken from reference TRBV19 and TRBJ2-1, is DGGITQSPKYLFRKEGQNVTLSCEQNLNHDAMYWYRQDPGQGLRLIYYSQIVNDFQKGDIAEGYSVSREKKESFPLTVTSAQKNPTAFYLCASSMVSPGASQGRYNEQFFGPGTRLTVL.